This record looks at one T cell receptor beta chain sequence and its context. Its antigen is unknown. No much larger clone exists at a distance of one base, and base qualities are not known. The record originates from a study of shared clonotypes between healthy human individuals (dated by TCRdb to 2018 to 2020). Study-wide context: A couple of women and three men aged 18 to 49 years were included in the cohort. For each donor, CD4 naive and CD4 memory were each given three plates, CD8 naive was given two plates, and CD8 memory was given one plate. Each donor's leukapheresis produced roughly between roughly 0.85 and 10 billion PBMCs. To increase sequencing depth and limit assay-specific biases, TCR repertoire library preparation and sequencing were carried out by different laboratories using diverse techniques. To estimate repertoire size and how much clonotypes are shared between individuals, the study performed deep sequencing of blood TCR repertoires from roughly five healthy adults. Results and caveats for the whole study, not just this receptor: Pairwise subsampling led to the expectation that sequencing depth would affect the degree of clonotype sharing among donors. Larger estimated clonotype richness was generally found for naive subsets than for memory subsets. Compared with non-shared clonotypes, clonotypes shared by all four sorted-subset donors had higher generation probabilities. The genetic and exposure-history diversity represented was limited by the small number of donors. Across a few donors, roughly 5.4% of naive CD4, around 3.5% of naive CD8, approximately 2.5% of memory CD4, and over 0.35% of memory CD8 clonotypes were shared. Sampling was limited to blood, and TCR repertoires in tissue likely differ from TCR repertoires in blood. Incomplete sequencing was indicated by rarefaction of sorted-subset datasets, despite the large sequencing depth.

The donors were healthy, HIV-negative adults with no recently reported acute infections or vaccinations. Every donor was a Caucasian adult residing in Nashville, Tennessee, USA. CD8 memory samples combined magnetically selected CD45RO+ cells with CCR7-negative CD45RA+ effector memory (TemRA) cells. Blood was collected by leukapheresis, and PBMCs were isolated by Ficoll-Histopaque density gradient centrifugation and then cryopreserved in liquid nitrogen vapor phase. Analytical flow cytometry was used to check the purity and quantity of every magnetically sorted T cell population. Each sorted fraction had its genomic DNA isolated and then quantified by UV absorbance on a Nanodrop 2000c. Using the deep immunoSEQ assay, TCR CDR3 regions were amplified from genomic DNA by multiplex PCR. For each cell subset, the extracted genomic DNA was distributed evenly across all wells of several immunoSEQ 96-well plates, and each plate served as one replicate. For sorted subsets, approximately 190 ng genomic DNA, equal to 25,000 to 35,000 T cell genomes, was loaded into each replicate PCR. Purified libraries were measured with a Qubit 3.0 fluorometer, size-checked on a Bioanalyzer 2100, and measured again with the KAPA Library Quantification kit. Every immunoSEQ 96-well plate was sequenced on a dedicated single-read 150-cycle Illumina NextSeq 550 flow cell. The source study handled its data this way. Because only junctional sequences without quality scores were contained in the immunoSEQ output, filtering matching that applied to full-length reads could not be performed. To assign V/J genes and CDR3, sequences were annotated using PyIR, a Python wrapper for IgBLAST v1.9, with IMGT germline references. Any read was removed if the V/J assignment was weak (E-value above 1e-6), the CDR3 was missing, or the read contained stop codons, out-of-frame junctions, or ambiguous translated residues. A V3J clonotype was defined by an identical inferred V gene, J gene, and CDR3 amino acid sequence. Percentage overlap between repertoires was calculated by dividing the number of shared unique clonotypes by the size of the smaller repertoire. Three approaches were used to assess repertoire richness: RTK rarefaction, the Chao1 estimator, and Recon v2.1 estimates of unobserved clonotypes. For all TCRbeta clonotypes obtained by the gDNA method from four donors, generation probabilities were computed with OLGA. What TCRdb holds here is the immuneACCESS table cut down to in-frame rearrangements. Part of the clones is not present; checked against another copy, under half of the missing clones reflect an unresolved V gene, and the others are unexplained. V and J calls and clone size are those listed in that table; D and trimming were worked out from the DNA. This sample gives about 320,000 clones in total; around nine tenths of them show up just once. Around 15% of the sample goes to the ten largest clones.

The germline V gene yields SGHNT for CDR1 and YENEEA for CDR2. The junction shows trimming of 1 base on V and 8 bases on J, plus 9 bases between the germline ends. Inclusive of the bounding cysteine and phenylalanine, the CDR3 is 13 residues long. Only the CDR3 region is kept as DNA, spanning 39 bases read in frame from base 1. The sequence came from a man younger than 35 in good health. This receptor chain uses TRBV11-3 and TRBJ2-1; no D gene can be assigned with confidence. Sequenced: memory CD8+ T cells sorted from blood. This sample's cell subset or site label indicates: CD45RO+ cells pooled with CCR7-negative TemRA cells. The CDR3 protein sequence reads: CASSLGSYDEQFF. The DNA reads TGTGCCAGCAGCTTAGGTTCATACGATGAGCAGTTCTTC.